This paragraph covers one T cell receptor (beta chain) sequence. The antigen is unknown. The template was RNA from unsorted bulk tissue. The library came from three nested PCR rounds adapted from ARM-PCR protocols. TCRdb fed the multiplex PCR reads into MiXCR, producing one record per CDR3 protein. The sample consists of under 150,000 distinct CDR3 sequences, 66% of them appearing once. The sample originates from a study of tumor and adjacent non-tumor tissue in lung cancer. Study-wide points: TCR diversity was significantly greater in tumor than normal lung tissue.

V lost 2 bases and J lost 3; bases outside the gene matches: 5. This CDR3 comprises 15 residues. CDR1 and CDR2 from the germline V gene are SGHNT and YYREEE (reference sequence). The receptor comes from a man aged 25-45 years with non-small cell lung cancer. Sequencing input: lung tumor tissue. The chain couples TRBV5-4 to TRBJ2-5; 9 bases map to TRBD2. The CDR3 sequence: CASSFALAGEETQYF. The CDR3 nucleotides read TGTGCCAGCAGCTTTGCTTTAGCGGGGGAAGAGACCCAGTACTTC. Using reference TRBV5-4 and TRBJ2-5 for the parts outside the CDR3, the full variable domain is ETGVTQSPTHLIKTRGQQVTLRCSSQSGHNTVSWYQQALGQGPQFIFQYYREEENGRGNFPPRFSGLQFPNYSSELNVNALELDDSALYLCASSFALAGEETQYFGPGTRLLVL.